This entry lists 20 T cell receptor beta chains sequenced from one sample in a study of cytomegalovirus exposure and HLA in healthy donors. PCR amplification relied on 60 Vbeta primers (plus 13 Jbeta primers). Sequencing was performed with immunoSEQ multiplex PCR; in TCRdb, only in-frame clones are kept and a portion is missing. In the table there are about 150,000 clones, about 70% of which are singletons. The sequencing input was PBMCs. Receptors originate from a man between 60 and 75 years old in good health and CMV-seronegative.

V usage is TRBV27 and J usage is TRBJ1-5, with D unresolved. Germline V lookup: CDR1 MNHEY, CDR2 SMNVEV (reference sequence). CDR3 length equals 14 residues. V lost 2 bases to trimming and J lost 6 bases, with 11 bases between them. For the CDR3, the DNA is TGTGCCAGCAGTTTAATGAGGGCATCTCAGCCCCAGCATTTT. Its protein is CASSLMRASQPQHF.

The chain combines TRBV7-6 with TRBJ2-1; D is perhaps TRBD1 (5 bases). The CDR3 sequence is 14 residues long. Germline CDR1 SGHVS, CDR2 FNYEAQ. The ends were cut back, 3 bases at V and 9 bases at J, with 15 bases in the middle. CDR3 sequence (DNA): TGTGCCAGCAGCTTTGAAGGGGTTAGGAGTGAGCAGTTCTTC. This translates into CASSFEGVRSEQFF.

The chain has TRBV7-8 and TRBJ2-2; 8 bases fit TRBD1. The CDR3 totals 14 residues. J was trimmed by 7 bases and V by 3 bases; bases with no gene match: 4. Germline V lookup: CDR1 SGHVS, CDR2 FQNEAQ. The CDR3 protein is CASSFDRGGGELFF. As DNA, the CDR3 is TGTGCCAGCAGCTTCGACAGGGGTGGCGGGGAGCTGTTTTTT.

This clone was counted a few times. J is TRBJ2-7 and V is TRBV5-1, with 8 bases lining up with TRBD1. Losses at the gene ends were 5 bases for V and 5 bases for J; bases not matched to a gene: 12. Germline values: CDR1 SGHRS, CDR2 YFSETQ. This CDR3 is built from 15 residues. CDR3 DNA sequence: TGCGCCAGCAGTGAACGAGTAGGACAGGGTGACGAGCAGTACTTC. It is translated as CASSERVGQGDEQYF.

The J gene is TRBJ2-1, the V gene TRBV6-1; TRBD2 agrees at 8 bases. There are 16 residues in the CDR3. Germline V CDR1 and CDR2: MNHNS, SASEGT. V trimming: 3 bases; J trimming: 5 bases; junction bases outside the gene matches: 9. The CDR3 coding sequence is TGTGCCAGCAGTGAGGGCTCGGGGGGGGTAAACAATGAGCAGTTCTTC. This translates into CASSEGSGGVNNEQFF.

This rearrangement joins TRBV25-1 to TRBJ2-1, with TRBD2 matching 7 bases. The J segment lost 10 bases and the V segment lost 4 bases, leaving 1 base of the junction unmatched. CDR1 is MGHDK, CDR2 SYGVNS, per germline. This CDR3 contains 11 residues. The CDR3 protein is CASSVLAEQFF. DNA for the CDR3: TGTGCCAGCAGTGTACTAGCGGAGCAGTTCTTC.

The chain couples TRBV28 to TRBJ1-1, with D unresolved. Germline V gene lookup returns CDR1 MDHEN and CDR2 SYDVKM. CDR3 size: 16 residues. V was shortened by 4 bases and J by 0 bases, with 15 bases between the two germline ends. The chain's CDR3 is CASSSPSTTLNTEAFF. CDR3 bases: TGTGCCAGCAGTTCGCCCTCTACCACCTTGAACACTGAAGCTTTCTTT.

The genes are TRBV5-1 and TRBJ2-1; TRBD2 might be the D (5 bases). V gave up 1 base and J gave up 4 bases, with 15 bases separating them. In germline, CDR1 is SGHRS, CDR2 YFSETQ. There are 16 residues in the CDR3. The CDR3 nucleotides are TGCGCCAGCAGCTTGTATGGGTCTTCGGGGTACAATGAGCAGTTCTTC. Translating it yields CASSLYGSSGYNEQFF. The full variable domain, its missing parts supplied by reference TRBV5-1 and TRBJ2-1, is KAGVTQTPRYLIKTRGQQVTLSCSPISGHRSVSWYQQTPGQGLQFLFEYFSETQRNKGNFPGRFSGRQFSNSRSEMNVSTLELGDSALYLCASSLYGSSGYNEQFFGPGTRLTVL.

V is TRBV6-1 and J is TRBJ1-1, with 11 bases fitting TRBD1. V was clipped by 7 bases and J by 8 bases; unmatched bases: 9. This CDR3 spans 14 amino acids. CDR1 and CDR2 (germline): MNHNS, SASEGT. CDR3 loop: CASTGTGGSPEAFF. CDR3 nucleotide sequence: TGTGCCAGCACCGGGACAGGGGGTTCGCCAGAAGCTTTCTTT.

The J gene is TRBJ2-2, the V gene TRBV6-1, with D tentatively TRBD2 (6 bases). The CDR3 sequence is 16 residues long. V was cut by 3 bases and J by 1 base, with 12 bases left in between. The germline gives CDR1 MNHNS, CDR2 SASEGT. The CDR3: CASSDRVGGNTGELFF. Here the CDR3 DNA reads TGTGCCAGCAGTGATCGGGTGGGGGGGAACACCGGGGAGCTGTTTTTT.

The chain joins TRBV7-8 to TRBJ2-7, with TRBD2 matching over 8 bases. CDR1 is SGHVS, CDR2 FQNEAQ, per germline. This CDR3 spans 15 amino acids. V shed 1 base and J 1 base; nucleotides not matched to a gene: 3. Written as DNA, the CDR3 is TGTGCCAGCAGCTTAGGAGGCGGGAGGTCCTACGAGCAGTACTTC. It encodes CASSLGGGRSYEQYF.

The table lists this clone with a few counts. This chain uses TRBV29-1 with TRBJ1-2, with D unclear. Trimming took 4 bases from V and 2 from J, leaving 8 bases between them. Looked up from germline, CDR1 is SQVTM and CDR2 is ANQGSEA. CDR3 length: 12 amino acids. As DNA, the CDR3 is TGCAGCGTTGCAGGAGGGAACTATGGCTACACCTTC. This gives the protein CSVAGGNYGYTF.

V usage is TRBV27 and J usage is TRBJ1-1, with 7 bases matching TRBD1. With 6 bases clipped from V and 1 base from J, the junction kept 8 bases outside the gene matches. The CDR3 extends over 15 amino acids. Germline V gene sequence: CDR1 MNHEY, CDR2 SMNVEV (reference sequence). The chain's CDR3 is CASSPLTGENTEAFF. The CDR3 coding sequence is TGTGCCAGCAGCCCCCTCACAGGGGAGAACACTGAAGCTTTCTTT.

This chain joins TRBV27 and TRBJ1-1; no reliable D call. V shed 6 bases and J shed 1 base, with 15 bases lying between them. Germline assignment: CDR1 MNHEY and CDR2 SMNVEV (reference sequence). The CDR3 sequence is 15 residues long. CDR3 coding DNA: TGTGCCAGCAGCCGTCCCCGAAGAGGGAACACTGAAGCTTTCTTT. This sequence encodes CASSRPRRGNTEAFF.

The chain couples TRBV7-3 to TRBJ1-1; TRBD1 matches 9 bases. The CDR3 covers 16 residues. CDR1 and CDR2 from the germline V gene are SGHTA and FQGTGA. J lost 5 bases, V lost 5 bases, and 12 bases had no gene match. CDR3 sequence (DNA): TGTGCCAGCAGCCCGGGGACAGGGATAGGGCGGACTGAAGCTTTCTTT. Translation: CASSPGTGIGRTEAFF.

V is TRBV30 and J is TRBJ1-6; 9 positions agree with TRBD1. The CDR3 contains 15 residues. Germline V lookup: CDR1 GTSNPN, CDR2 SVGIG (reference sequence). J lost 7 bases, V lost 4 bases, and 8 bases had no gene match. The CDR3 DNA follows: TGTGCCTGGAATCCCGACAGGGGGATGAATTCACCCCTCCACTTT. Protein: CAWNPDRGMNSPLHF.

The rearrangement joins TRBV5-6 to TRBJ2-3; no clear D. The V end was cut by 0 bases, the J end by 4 bases, with 6 bases between. Germline CDR1 reads SGHDT; CDR2 reads YYEEEE. There are 13 residues in the CDR3. Here the CDR3 reads CASSLDLADTQYF. CDR3 bases: TGTGCCAGCAGCTTGGATCTAGCAGATACGCAGTATTTT.

This chain joins TRBV5-1 and TRBJ1-2; 10 nucleotides match TRBD1. From germline, CDR1 is SGHRS and CDR2 YFSETQ. The junction had 11 bases not matched to a gene; V was cut back by 4 bases and J by 2 bases. CDR3 length equals 17 residues. For the CDR3, the DNA is TGCGCCAGCAGCCAAAGTCCGGGACAGGGGTACAACTATGGCTACACCTTC. Translation: CASSQSPGQGYNYGYTF. The complete variable domain, with remaining parts taken from reference TRBV5-1 and TRBJ1-2, reads KAGVTQTPRYLIKTRGQQVTLSCSPISGHRSVSWYQQTPGQGLQFLFEYFSETQRNKGNFPGRFSGRQFSNSRSEMNVSTLELGDSALYLCASSQSPGQGYNYGYTFGSGTRLTVV.

The CDR3 is CASSPGASGDLYQETQYF. In DNA, the CDR3 is TGTGCCAGCAGCCCCGGGGCTAGCGGGGACCTGTACCAAGAGACCCAGTACTTC. V gene TRBV9 combines with J gene TRBJ2-5; 9 nucleotides agree with TRBD2. CDR3 length: 18 amino acids. V lost 4 bases, J lost 0 bases, and 13 bases stayed unmatched. The germline V gene encodes CDR1 SGDLS and CDR2 YYNGEE.

This clone was seen a few times. The rearrangement joins TRBV2 to TRBJ1-5; no clear D gene. The V gene lost 6 bases and the J gene lost 1 base, with 7 bases spanning the gap. CDR3 length: 13 residues. CDR1 is SNHLY and CDR2 is FYNNEI in the germline V gene. The CDR3 DNA sequence: TGTGCCAGCAGCATACGGAGCAATCAGCCCCAGCATTTT. It codes for CASSIRSNQPQHF.